Below are 10 T cell receptor beta chains sequenced from a single sample in a study of patients and donors after allogeneic stem cell transplantation. TCRdb fed the RT-PCR reads into MiXCR, producing one record per CDR3 protein. The profile shows about 210,000 distinct CDR3 sequences, 35% to 45% of them singletons. Sequenced: blood, either unsorted or a sorted T cell fraction (not recorded which). The receptors stem from a human donor who was either an allogeneic HSCT recipient or a stem cell or donor lymphocyte infusion donor (not recorded which). It is not recorded whose cells these are; they may come from a transplant donor.

This chain joins TRBV3-1 and TRBJ1-1; D unclear. The CDR3 has 16 residues. V was pared by 1 base and J by 2 bases, with 14 bases between. Per germline, CDR1 LGHDT and CDR2 YNNKEL (reference sequence). CDR3 DNA: TGTGCCAGCAGCCAAGGTCCCTCGGGCCAAAACACTGAAGCTTTCTTT. This sequence encodes CASSQGPSGQNTEAFF.

A few counts support this clonotype. The J gene is TRBJ1-5, the V gene TRBV4-1, with TRBD1 as a possible D gene (6 bases). The germline V gene has CDR1 MGHRA and CDR2 YSYEKL. This CDR3 has 15 amino acids. The V end lost 4 bases, the J end lost 6 bases, and 16 bases lay between the germline ends. The CDR3 is CASSPMGRGSQPQHF. CDR3 DNA sequence: TGCGCCAGCAGCCCGATGGGAAGGGGGAGTCAGCCCCAGCATTTT.

This rearrangement joins TRBV7-2 to TRBJ1-4, with D unresolved. The germline V gene has CDR1 SGHTA and CDR2 FQGNSA. CDR3 length equals 16 residues. V was pared by 0 bases and J by 9 bases, with 17 bases between. CDR3 sequence: CASSLARTQAIKKLFF. Here the CDR3 DNA reads TGTGCCAGCAGCTTAGCGCGTACCCAGGCTATAAAAAAACTGTTTTTT.

V is TRBV5-1 and J is TRBJ2-5; 10 bases match TRBD2. From germline, CDR1 is SGHRS and CDR2 YFSETQ. The CDR3 loop spans 14 amino acids. J lost 4 bases, V lost 5 bases, and 5 bases had no gene match. The CDR3: CASRTSGVLETQYF. The CDR3 DNA sequence: TGCGCCAGCAGAACTAGCGGGGTCCTAGAGACCCAGTACTTC.

The table lists this clonotype with a few counts. V gene TRBV6-1 combines with J gene TRBJ1-2, with D possibly being TRBD1 (5 bases). With 6 bases removed from V and 6 bases from J, the gap between germline ends came to 14 bases. This CDR3 has 13 amino acids. Germline loops: CDR1 MNHNS, CDR2 SASEGT. CDR3 nucleotide sequence: TGTGCCAGCAGGGCATCGGGGGGAAATGGCTACACCTTC. This sequence encodes CASRASGGNGYTF.

The V gene is TRBV11-1, the J gene TRBJ2-4; 8 bases match TRBD1. Germline CDR1 reads SGHAT; CDR2 reads FQDESV (reference sequence). After removal of 5 bases from V and 0 bases from J, the junction contained 6 bases not matched to a gene. The length of the CDR3 is 16 residues. CDR3 sequence reads: CASSLGQGLAKNIQYF. For the CDR3, the DNA is TGTGCCAGCAGCCTCGGACAGGGACTAGCCAAAAACATTCAGTACTTC. The full variable domain, completed using reference TRBV11-1 and TRBJ2-4, is EAEVAQSPRYKITEKSQAVAFWCDPISGHATLYWYRQILGQGPELLVQFQDESVVDDSQLPKDRFSAERLKGVDSTLKIQPAELGDSAMYLCASSLGQGLAKNIQYFGAGTRLSVL.

The chain joins TRBV2 to TRBJ1-1; D is unclear. The CDR3 loop spans 13 amino acids. Germline CDR1 reads SNHLY; CDR2 reads FYNNEI. Trimming cost V 4 bases and J 3 bases, with 9 bases left between them. Written as DNA, the CDR3 is TGTGCCAGCAGTGTCTTGCCTTACACTGAAGCTTTCTTT. Translating gives CASSVLPYTEAFF.

This clonotype was recorded a few times. This chain connects TRBV24-1 to TRBJ2-1; 7 bases match TRBD1. The J segment lost 0 bases and the V segment lost 5 bases, leaving 3 bases of the junction unmatched. Germline V lookup: CDR1 KGHDR, CDR2 SFDVKD. The CDR3 loop spans 15 amino acids. The CDR3 region has the DNA TGTGCCACCAGTGGACCAGGGGGCTCCTACAATGAGCAGTTCTTC. This gives the protein CATSGPGGSYNEQFF.

For this clonotype: One end of the junction does not line up with germline, which may come from a read error. CDR3 in DNA: TGTGCCAGCAGCCCTCCCGCTAGCAGGAAAACCTTC. Residues: CASSPPASRKTF. This rearrangement joins TRBV6-2 or TRBV6-3 to TRBJ2-7; D may be TRBD2 (5 bases). Germline V gene lookup returns CDR1 MNHEY and CDR2 SVGEGT. The CDR3 runs 12 residues.

This chain links TRBV12-3 or TRBV12-4 with TRBJ2-5; D unresolved. The CDR3 sequence is 11 residues long. V was cut by 5 bases and J by 5 bases, with 6 bases left in between. CDR3 residues: CASSRWETQYF. The CDR3 coding sequence is TGTGCCAGCAGTCGGTGGGAGACCCAGTACTTC.